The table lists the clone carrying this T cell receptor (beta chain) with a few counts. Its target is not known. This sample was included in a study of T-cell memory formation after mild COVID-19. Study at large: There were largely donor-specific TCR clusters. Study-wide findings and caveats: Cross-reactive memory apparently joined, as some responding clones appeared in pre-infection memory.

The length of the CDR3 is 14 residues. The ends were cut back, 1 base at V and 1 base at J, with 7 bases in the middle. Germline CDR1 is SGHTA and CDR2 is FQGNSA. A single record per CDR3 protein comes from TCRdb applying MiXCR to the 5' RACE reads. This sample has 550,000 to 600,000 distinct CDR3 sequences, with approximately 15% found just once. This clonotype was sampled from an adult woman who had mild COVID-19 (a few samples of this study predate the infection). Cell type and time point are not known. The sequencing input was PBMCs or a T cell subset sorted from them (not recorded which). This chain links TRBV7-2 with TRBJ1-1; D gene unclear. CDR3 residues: CASSLVVRNTEAFF. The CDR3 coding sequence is TGTGCCAGCAGCTTAGTAGTTAGGAACACTGAAGCTTTCTTT. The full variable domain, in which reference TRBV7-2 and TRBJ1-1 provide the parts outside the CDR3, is GAGVSQSPSNKVTEKGKDVELRCDPISGHTALYWYRQSLGQGLEFLIYFQGNSAPDKSGLPSDRFSAERTGGSVSTLTIQRTQQEDSAVYLCASSLVVRNTEAFFGQGTRLTVV.